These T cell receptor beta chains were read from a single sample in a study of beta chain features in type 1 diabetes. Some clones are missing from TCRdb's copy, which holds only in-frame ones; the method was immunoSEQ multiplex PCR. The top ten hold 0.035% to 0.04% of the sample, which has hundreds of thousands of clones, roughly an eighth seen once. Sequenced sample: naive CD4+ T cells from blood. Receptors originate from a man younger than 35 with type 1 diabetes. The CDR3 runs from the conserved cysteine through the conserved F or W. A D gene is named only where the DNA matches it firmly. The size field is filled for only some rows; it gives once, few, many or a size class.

CASSPSGTVSNQPQHF	TGTGCCAGCAGCCCATCCGGGACAGTTAGCAATCAGCCCCAGCATTTT	TRBD1	TRBJ1-5	TRBV7-9	few
CASRLELTDTQYF	TGTGCCAGCCGTTTAGAGCTCACAGATACGCAGTATTTT	NA	TRBJ2-3	TRBV6-5	NA
CASSLLVGQPQHF	TGTGCCAGCAGTCTACTGGTTGGTCAGCCCCAGCATTTT	NA	TRBJ1-5	TRBV27	few
CAWSSSQGWAEAFF	TGTGCCTGGAGTTCCTCACAGGGATGGGCTGAAGCTTTCTTT	NA	TRBJ1-1	TRBV30	NA
CAWSVLAGRNEQFF	TGTGCCTGGAGTGTGTTAGCGGGGCGGAATGAGCAGTTCTTC	TRBD2	TRBJ2-1	TRBV30	few
CASSYPFVGAAGNEQFF	TGTGCCAGCAGCTACCCCTTCGTAGGGGCGGCGGGCAATGAGCAGTTCTTC	NA	TRBJ2-1	TRBV5-4	NA
CASSSRAPGTDTQYF	TGTGCCAGCAGCTCTCGTGCGCCTGGCACAGATACGCAGTATTTT	NA	TRBJ2-3	TRBV9	few
CASSYSGTSDEQYF	TGTGCCAGCAGCTATTCTGGGACTAGCGACGAGCAGTACTTC	TRBD2	TRBJ2-7	TRBV7-2	few
CSVERGGQETQYF	TGCAGCGTTGAAAGGGGGGGCCAAGAGACCCAGTACTTC	NA	TRBJ2-5	TRBV29-1	NA
CASSRDRLGPQHF	TGCGCCAGCAGTCGAGACAGGTTAGGGCCCCAGCATTTT	NA	TRBJ1-5	TRBV4-3	few
CASSLRTGVQETQYF	TGTGCCAGCAGTCTACGGACAGGGGTGCAGGAGACCCAGTACTTC	TRBD1	TRBJ2-5	TRBV28	NA
CASSRQGGYEKLFF	TGTGCCAGCAGCCGACAGGGCGGCTATGAAAAACTGTTTTTT	TRBD1	TRBJ1-4	TRBV13	NA
CASRSRDTQYF	TGTGCCAGCAGATCTAGAGATACGCAGTATTTT	NA	TRBJ2-3	TRBV6-5	NA
CASSRTGTGGLETQYF	TGTGCCAGCTCTCGGACCGGAACGGGAGGGTTAGAGACCCAGTACTTC	TRBD2	TRBJ2-5	TRBV2	few
CASSFWTSTDTQYF	TGTGCCAGCAGCTTTTGGACTAGCACAGATACGCAGTATTTT	NA	TRBJ2-3	TRBV7-9	few
CASRKPGQRYEQYF	TGTGCCAGCAGGAAACCGGGACAGCGCTACGAGCAGTACTTC	TRBD1	TRBJ2-7	TRBV27	NA
CASSPTPFRQETQYF	TGTGCCAGCTCACCAACTCCGTTTCGCCAAGAGACCCAGTACTTC	NA	TRBJ2-5	TRBV18	few
CASSQGKSSGDRYNEQFF	TGCGCCAGCAGTCAAGGGAAGAGTAGCGGGGATCGGTACAATGAGCAGTTCTTC	TRBD2	TRBJ2-1	TRBV23-1	few
CASSPNGGAQETQYF	TGTGCCAGCTCACCTAATGGAGGGGCACAAGAGACCCAGTACTTC	NA	TRBJ2-5	TRBV18	few
CASSLDLEGTFF	TGCGCCAGCAGCTTGGACTTAGAGGGGACGTTCTTC	NA	TRBJ2-1	TRBV5-1	NA
CASSFRQKETQYF	TGTGCCAGCAGCTTTCGACAGAAAGAGACCCAGTACTTC	NA	TRBJ2-5	TRBV5-1	NA
CASSLLLGRTEAFF	TGTGCCAGCAGTCTACTACTCGGGCGGACTGAAGCTTTCTTT	NA	TRBJ1-1	TRBV2	NA
CASSSGMISPLHF	TGTGCCAGCAGTTCCGGAATGATTTCACCCCTCCACTTT	NA	TRBJ1-6	TRBV27	NA
CASRTGAGVKHF	TGTGCCAGCCGGACGGGGGCAGGGGTGAAGCATTTT	NA	TRBJ1-5	TRBV2	NA
CASSLGPQAFF	TGTGCCAGCAGCTTAGGGCCACAAGCTTTCTTT	NA	TRBJ1-1	TRBV7-2	NA
CASRQTGELFF	TGTGCCAGCAGACAGACCGGGGAGCTGTTTTTT	NA	TRBJ2-2	TRBV14	NA
CATLGQPMNTEAFF	TGTGCCACCCTTGGGCAGCCCATGAACACTGAAGCTTTCTTT	NA	TRBJ1-1	TRBV19	NA
CAWSVGPRRDTQYF	TGTGCCTGGAGCGTGGGACCCCGTCGGGATACGCAGTATTTT	NA	TRBJ2-3	TRBV30	NA
CAWTSYIFSGANVLTF	TGTGCCTGGACATCTTATATCTTCTCTGGGGCCAACGTCCTGACTTTC	NA	TRBJ2-6	TRBV30	NA
CASSSLGTSGTYNEQFF	TGTGCCAGCAGTTCTCTTGGGACTAGCGGGACCTACAATGAGCAGTTCTTC	TRBD2	TRBJ2-1	TRBV28	few
CSVLRDPSGPQHF	TGCAGCGTCCTCCGGGACCCATCGGGTCCCCAGCATTTT	NA	TRBJ1-5	TRBV29-1	few
CAWSFRGTSGSGQYF	TGTGCCTGGAGTTTCCGCGGGACTAGCGGGAGTGGGCAGTACTTC	TRBD2	TRBJ2-7	TRBV30	few
CASRGLYGQPQHF	TGTGCCAGCAGAGGGTTGTATGGACAGCCCCAGCATTTT	NA	TRBJ1-5	TRBV27	NA
CAWSVTSTYNSPLHF	TGTGCCTGGAGTGTAACCAGTACCTATAATTCACCCCTCCACTTT	NA	TRBJ1-6	TRBV30	NA
CASSLVPSGGNEQFF	TGTGCCAGCAGCTTGGTACCCTCGGGGGGGAATGAGCAGTTCTTC	TRBD2	TRBJ2-1	TRBV5-6	NA
CSVRQTLYEQYF	TGCAGCGTTCGACAAACCCTCTACGAGCAGTACTTC	NA	TRBJ2-7	TRBV29-1	NA